Detailed here is one TCR beta chain. Its antigen remains unknown. The sample originates from a study of cytomegalovirus exposure and HLA in healthy donors. Broader study findings: HLA alleles showed associations with around 15,000 TCR beta sequences in a later analysis, at a 0.05 false discovery rate.

Researchers ran the PCR with 60 Vbeta and 13 Jbeta primers. How the authors handled the data: A follow-up analysis tallied 65 million to 80 million unique TCR beta chains, roughly 11 million shared. Clones were read by immunoSEQ multiplex PCR, and TCRdb kept only the in-frame ones, dropping some. The V and J calls and the clone size are those of that table, but D and trimming were determined from the DNA. The data include roughly 100,000 clones; the top ten clones carry about 3%. The germline V gene encodes CDR1 SGHDN and CDR2 FVKESK. V lost 8 bases and J lost 4; bases outside the gene matches: 8. The CDR3 length is 14 residues.

Material: PBMCs. The chain carries TRBV14 and TRBJ2-1, with TRBD1 matching 7 bases. This TCR came from a man in his forties or fifties in good health and CMV-seronegative. The CDR3 sequence is CASRPGQSYNEQFF. CDR3 nucleotides: TGTGCCAGCCGACCGGGACAGAGTTACAATGAGCAGTTCTTC.